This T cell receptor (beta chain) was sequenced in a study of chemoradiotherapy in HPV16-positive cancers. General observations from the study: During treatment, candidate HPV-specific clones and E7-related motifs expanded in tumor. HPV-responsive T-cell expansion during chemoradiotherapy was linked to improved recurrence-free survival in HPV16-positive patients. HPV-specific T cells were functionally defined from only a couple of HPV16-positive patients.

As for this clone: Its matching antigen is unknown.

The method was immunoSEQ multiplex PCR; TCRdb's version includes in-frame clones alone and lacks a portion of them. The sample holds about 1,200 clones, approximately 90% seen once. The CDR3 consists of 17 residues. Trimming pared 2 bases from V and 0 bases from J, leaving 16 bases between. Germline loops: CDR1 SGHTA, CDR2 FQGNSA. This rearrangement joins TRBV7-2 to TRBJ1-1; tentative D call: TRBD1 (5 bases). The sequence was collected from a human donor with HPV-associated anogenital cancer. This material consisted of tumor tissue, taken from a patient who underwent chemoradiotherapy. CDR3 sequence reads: CASSLWRGGLMNTEAFF. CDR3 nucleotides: TGTGCCAGCAGCTTATGGAGGGGCGGACTTATGAACACTGAAGCTTTCTTT.